This T cell receptor beta chain is from a study of T cells after somatic rescue of genetic block (dated by TCRdb to about 2020). The study in broad terms: The study assessed how robust, over the long term, a T-cell system was when the system had developed through somatic rescue of a genetic block in T-cell development.

Libraries were prepared through the immunoSEQ multiplex PCR assay. TCRdb carries this immuneACCESS record with in-frame sequences only. Its versions omit some clonotypes, under half of them owing to an unresolved V gene in the studies checked, with the rest unexplained. The sample profile shows about 72,000 clones; approximately 91% of them were found once. 2.8% of the sample lies in the top ten. CDR1 and CDR2, looked up from the germline V gene, are SGHRS and YFSETQ. The CDR3 has 15 amino acids, counting the end cysteine and phenylalanine. CDR3 DNA is the only sequence kept; it has 45 bases, read in frame from the first base. The V end gives up 5 bases and the J end 5 bases, leaving 8 bases in the junction not matched to a gene. In regard to this clone: Its antigen remains unidentified. No base qualities exist here, and no much larger clone lies one base off it.

The clonotype originates from a man in his thirties or forties. Sequenced sample: peripheral blood mononuclear cells (PBMCs). This receptor chain uses TRBV5-1 and TRBJ2-5; 11 nucleotides in the junction match TRBD1. The nucleotide sequence is given as TGCGCCAGCAGAACCACCGGGACAGGGGGTGAGACCCAGTACTTC. Translated, it reads CASRTTGTGGETQYF.